These 27 T cell receptor beta chains share one sample of origin, sequenced in a study of control samples from healthy donors and cancer patients. Assay: immunoSEQ multiplex PCR; the TCRdb copy retains only in-frame clones and omits some. The table records some 130,000 clones, approximately 95% of them present only once. The sequenced sample was blood. These receptors all stem from a man aged 25 to 40 in good health.

V usage is TRBV19 and J usage is TRBJ1-3; no reliable D call. Trimming removed 4 bases from V and 4 bases from J, with 14 bases in between. Germline values: CDR1 LNHDA, CDR2 SQIVND (reference sequence). This CDR3 has 15 residues. The CDR3 nucleotides read TGTGCCAGTAGTAACCTACTTGATACGGGAAACACCATATATTTT. As protein: CASSNLLDTGNTIYF.

Here the CDR3 DNA reads TGTGCCAGCAGACCTCCGGGTGGAGCTGGAAACACCATATATTTT. Translating it yields CASRPPGGAGNTIYF. The chain carries TRBV28 and TRBJ1-3; D not certain. Germline V lookup: CDR1 MDHEN, CDR2 SYDVKM. V shed 6 bases and J shed 2 bases, with 14 bases lying between them. The CDR3 is 15 amino acids.

The chain carries TRBV27 and TRBJ1-1; weak D call: TRBD1 (5 bases). Germline-derived CDR1 and CDR2 are MNHEY and SMNVEV (reference sequence). This CDR3 has 15 residues. V lost 8 bases to trimming and J lost 0 bases, with 16 bases between them. The CDR3 DNA reads TGTGCCAGCTGCGAAGCAGGGCAGATGAACACTGAAGCTTTCTTT. Translation: CASCEAGQMNTEAFF.

Remarks on this clone: A read error may account for a junction end that differs from germline. The J gene is TRBJ2-2, the V gene TRBV7-7; the match to TRBD2 covers 10 bases. CDR1 is SSHAT and CDR2 is FNYEAQ in the germline V gene (reference sequence). This CDR3 contains 16 residues. The CDR3 bases are TGTGCTAGCAGCTTTCTAGCGGGAGCGAACACCGGGGAGCTGTTTTTT. Translation: CASSFLAGANTGELFF.

As DNA, the CDR3 is TGCGCCAGCAGTGAGTATAAGGGAGCGGCTCGGCAGTATTTT. Translating gives CASSEYKGAARQYF. This rearrangement joins TRBV10-1 to TRBJ2-3, with a weak D call TRBD2 (5 bases). V was cut by 1 base and J by 11 bases, with 16 bases left in between. CDR3 size: 14 residues. Germline V gene sequence: CDR1 WNHNN, CDR2 SYGVQD (reference sequence).

The chain links TRBV6-1 to TRBJ1-1; possibly TRBD1 for D (6 bases). Between the trimmed V and J ends, which lost 4 bases and 0 bases, there was a span of 15 bases. Germline V gives CDR1 MNHNS, CDR2 SASEGT. There are 16 residues in the CDR3. The CDR3 protein is CASSGDLTGLNTEAFF. As DNA, the CDR3 is TGTGCCAGCAGTGGGGATCTTACAGGGTTGAACACTGAAGCTTTCTTT.

The gene calls are TRBV4-1 and TRBJ2-7, with 7 bases matching TRBD1. CDR3 length: 15 amino acids. Trimming removed 1 base from V and 4 bases from J; junction bases left unmatched: 7. Germline loops: CDR1 MGHRA, CDR2 YSYEKL. The CDR3 loop is CASSQGQGVGYEQYF. The CDR3 DNA follows: TGCGCCAGCAGCCAAGGACAGGGAGTAGGGTACGAGCAGTACTTC.

The V gene is TRBV4-3, the J gene TRBJ1-1; D might be TRBD1 (5 bases). Trimming removed 1 base from V and 0 bases from J, with 12 bases in between. The CDR3 is 16 amino acids. The germline gives CDR1 LGHNA, CDR2 YSLEER. As DNA, the CDR3 is TGCGCCAGCAGCCAAGTCCCAGGGATTTTGAACACTGAAGCTTTCTTT. This encodes CASSQVPGILNTEAFF.

The rearrangement uses TRBV28 and TRBJ1-2, with D tentatively TRBD1 (6 bases). Germline V lookup: CDR1 MDHEN, CDR2 SYDVKM. Trimming cost V 6 bases and J 5 bases, with 13 bases left between them. The CDR3 has 13 residues. CDR3 DNA sequence: TGTGCCAGCAGCCGCCTCAGGGGATATGGCTACACCTTC. Protein: CASSRLRGYGYTF.

On this clone: At one boundary the junction diverges from the germline segment, which might be a read error. V and J are TRBV2 and TRBJ1-1, with unresolved D. The CDR3 is 12 residues long. Germline assignment: CDR1 SNHLY and CDR2 FYNNEI. The CDR3 loop reads CATSLVTAEAFF. In DNA form, the CDR3 reads TGTGCCACCAGTTTGGTTACCGCCGAAGCTTTCTTT.

This chain joins TRBV3-1 (or the pseudogene TRBV3-2) and TRBJ2-1, with TRBD2 as a possible D gene (6 bases). Deletions cut 1 base from V and 6 bases from J, with 10 bases between. Germline CDR1 reads LGHDT; CDR2 reads YNNKEL (reference sequence). The CDR3 has 14 residues. CDR3 residues: CASSQAEGGNEQFF. The CDR3 DNA reads TGTGCCAGCAGCCAAGCGGAGGGAGGCAATGAGCAGTTCTTC.

This chain joins TRBV5-4 and TRBJ1-1, with TRBD1 matching over 8 bases. Germline values: CDR1 SGHNT, CDR2 YYREEE (reference sequence). CDR3 length equals 15 residues. Germline trimming cut 1 base from V and 11 bases from J; bases unmatched to any gene: 13. The CDR3 spells CASSLTGAGGAMAFF. In DNA, the CDR3 is TGTGCCAGCAGCTTGACGGGGGCAGGGGGCGCAATGGCTTTCTTT.

The J gene is TRBJ2-1, the V gene TRBV4-3, with TRBD2 identical over 15 bases. The CDR3 is 20 amino acids. Germline values: CDR1 LGHNA, CDR2 YSLEER. J was trimmed by 3 bases and V by 0 bases; bases with no gene match: 9. Here the CDR3 DNA reads TGCGCCAGCAGCCAAGAGCGGGGACTAGCGGGGGGTCCCGTCTACAATGAGCAGTTCTTC. This encodes CASSQERGLAGGPVYNEQFF.

The chain uses TRBV6-5 and TRBJ1-1; the D is unclear. Germline loops: CDR1 MNHEY, CDR2 SVGAGI. V shed 0 bases and J shed 1 base, with 12 bases lying between them. The CDR3 extends over 16 amino acids. The CDR3 protein is CASSYSGARTNTEAFF. Written as DNA, the CDR3 is TGTGCCAGCAGTTACTCAGGTGCACGAACGAACACTGAAGCTTTCTTT.

The chain links TRBV7-9 to TRBJ2-7, with TRBD2 matching 7 bases. CDR1 is SEHNR, CDR2 FQNEAQ, per germline (reference sequence). V shed 6 bases, J shed 3 bases, and the junction held 5 bases outside the gene matches. The CDR3 sequence is 13 residues long. The CDR3 DNA reads as TGTGCCAGCAGACCTACTAGCGTCTACGAGCAGTACTTC. This gives the protein CASRPTSVYEQYF.

This clone was picked up one time. J is TRBJ2-3 and V is TRBV6-2 or TRBV6-3; maybe TRBD2 (5 bases). The germline gives CDR1 MNHEY, CDR2 SVGEGT. V lost 2 bases and J lost 5, with 8 bases in between. CDR3 length equals 13 residues. The CDR3 bases are TGTGCCAGCAGTTACCCACTAGGAGATACGCAGTATTTT. Its protein is CASSYPLGDTQYF.

This rearrangement joins TRBV5-4 to TRBJ2-3; 12 bases line up with TRBD1. CDR1 is SGHNT and CDR2 is YYREEE in the germline V gene (reference sequence). This CDR3 has 14 residues. V was pared by 6 bases and J by 4 bases, with 3 bases of the junction left unmatched. The CDR3 nucleotides are TGTGCCAGCAAGGGACAGGGGGCCTCAGATACGCAGTATTTT. Translated: CASKGQGASDTQYF.

J is TRBJ2-1 and V is TRBV5-6; TRBD1 aligns across 9 bases. The J segment lost 5 bases and the V segment lost 3 bases, leaving 6 bases of the junction unmatched. The CDR3 length is 15 residues. Germline lookup yields CDR1 SGHDT and CDR2 YYEEEE. In DNA, the CDR3 is TGTGCCAGCAGCTGGGGGGACAGGGATCACAATGAGCAGTTCTTC. It yields the protein CASSWGDRDHNEQFF.

The CDR3 region has the DNA TGCGCCAGCAGCCAAAACAGTGCGCATTTTGAGCAGTTCTTC. This sequence encodes CASSQNSAHFEQFF. The V call is TRBV4-1, the J call TRBJ2-1; D gene uncertain. Trimming removed 2 bases from V and 9 bases from J, with 14 bases in between. Germline loops: CDR1 MGHRA, CDR2 YSYEKL. This CDR3 has 14 residues.

This clone was observed once. The chain is built from TRBV5-1 and TRBJ2-7; D tentatively fits TRBD1 or TRBD2 (6 bases each). There are 13 residues in the CDR3. CDR1 SGHRS and CDR2 YFSETQ come from the germline V gene. Trimming took 1 base from V and 5 from J, leaving 10 bases between them. For the CDR3, the DNA is TGCGCCAGCAGCTTGTCGGGGGCGAACGAGCAGTACTTC. As protein: CASSLSGANEQYF.

The genes are TRBV5-1 and TRBJ2-2, with D tentatively TRBD1 (5 bases). Trimming took 7 bases from V and 10 from J, leaving 14 bases between them. Looked up from germline, CDR1 is SGHRS and CDR2 is YFSETQ. This CDR3 has 12 residues. This CDR3 reads CASGTQGLELFF. The CDR3 nucleotides are TGCGCCAGCGGAACTCAGGGTCTGGAGCTGTTTTTT.

V and J are TRBV5-1 and TRBJ1-6; 11 nucleotides line up with TRBD1. Germline values: CDR1 SGHRS, CDR2 YFSETQ. This CDR3 spans 16 amino acids. V dropped 3 bases and J dropped 3; count of bases not matched to a gene: 2. CDR3 amino acids: CASSSGQGVYNSPLHF. The DNA of the CDR3 is TGCGCCAGCAGCTCGGGACAGGGGGTCTATAATTCACCCCTCCACTTT. Filled out from reference TRBV5-1 and TRBJ1-6, the complete variable domain reads KAGVTQTPRYLIKTRGQQVTLSCSPISGHRSVSWYQQTPGQGLQFLFEYFSETQRNKGNFPGRFSGRQFSNSRSEMNVSTLELGDSALYLCASSSGQGVYNSPLHFGNGTRLTVT.

This clone was seen a single time. This chain links TRBV4-1 with TRBJ1-6; D is perhaps TRBD1 (5 bases). Trimming removed 1 base from V and 11 bases from J, with 12 bases in between. Germline CDR1 is MGHRA and CDR2 is YSYEKL. This CDR3 contains 14 residues. CDR3 bases: TGCGCCAGCAGCCAAGGGGGTGGGGACCCACCCCTCCACTTT. Translation gives CASSQGGGDPPLHF.

The chain uses TRBV30 and TRBJ2-7; D unresolved. The CDR3 is made up of 11 amino acids. The V gene lost 6 bases and the J gene lost 2 bases, with 8 bases spanning the gap. CDR1 is GTSNPN, CDR2 SVGIG, per germline (reference sequence). In DNA form, the CDR3 reads TGTGCCTGTGTTTCGACCTACGAGCAGTACTTC. Translation gives CACVSTYEQYF.

The J gene is TRBJ2-1, the V gene TRBV27; D may be TRBD1 (6 bases). The CDR3 covers 15 residues. Germline loops: CDR1 MNHEY, CDR2 SMNVEV (reference sequence). V lost 6 bases to trimming and J lost 0 bases, with 12 bases between them. The CDR3 loop is CASRDGTISYNEQFF. DNA for the CDR3: TGTGCCAGCAGAGATGGGACAATCTCCTACAATGAGCAGTTCTTC.

Here the CDR3 DNA reads TGTGCCAGCGGAGGGTTGAACACCGGGGAGCTGTTTTTT. Translation: CASGGLNTGELFF. This sequence joins TRBV28 and TRBJ2-2, with TRBD2 as a possible D gene (6 bases). There are 13 residues in the CDR3. The germline V gene encodes CDR1 MDHEN and CDR2 SYDVKM. The germline V and J ends were trimmed by 8 bases and 1 base, with 8 bases remaining between them.

This chain connects TRBV5-6 to TRBJ1-1, with TRBD1 matching over 9 bases. V lost 0 bases and J lost 0; bases outside the gene matches: 6. CDR3 length: 17 residues. Germline assignment: CDR1 SGHDT and CDR2 YYEEEE. The CDR3 DNA sequence: TGTGCCAGCAGCTTGGGTATTACAGGGGGCATGAACACTGAAGCTTTCTTT. Its translation: CASSLGITGGMNTEAFF.